This T cell receptor (beta chain) was identified during a study of blood T cell repertoires in COVID-19. As for the study in general: Sites in the United States, Italy and Spain provided acute and convalescent COVID-19 samples.

Method: immunoSEQ multiplex PCR; TCRdb's copy keeps in-frame clones and lacks some. The data contain some 97,000 clones, approximately 86% of them singletons. V shed 3 bases and J 4 bases; nucleotides not matched to a gene: 4. CDR3 length: 14 residues. Germline V gene data show CDR1 as SGHVS and CDR2 as FNYEAQ. The chain is built from TRBV7-6 and TRBJ2-7; 9 bases are a match to TRBD2. The specimen was PBMCs or T cells enriched from blood (not recorded which). This TCR came from a woman in her forties or fifties who had recovered from COVID-19. CDR3 protein: CASSFSGSAYEQYF. The DNA for the CDR3 is TGTGCCAGCAGCTTTAGCGGGAGCGCATACGAGCAGTACTTC.